This T cell receptor beta chain was found in a study of blood T cell repertoires in COVID-19. This CDR3 comprises 16 residues. Germline V gene sequence: CDR1 MNHEY, CDR2 SVGAGI. V trimming: 6 bases; J trimming: 6 bases; junction bases outside the gene matches: 10. The repertoire was sequenced with immunoSEQ multiplex PCR; TCRdb's copy has only in-frame clones and lacks some. The top ten hold 9% to 15% of the sample, which has around 130,000 clones, approximately 80% seen once. Sequencing used peripheral blood. V usage is TRBV6-5 and J usage is TRBJ1-5; 11 positions match TRBD1. The sequence was collected from a woman aged 55 to 70 with acute or convalescent COVID-19. The CDR3 is CASRYTGTGGSQPQHF. CDR3 nucleotide sequence: TGTGCCAGCAGATACACCGGGACAGGGGGGAGTCAGCCCCAGCATTTT.